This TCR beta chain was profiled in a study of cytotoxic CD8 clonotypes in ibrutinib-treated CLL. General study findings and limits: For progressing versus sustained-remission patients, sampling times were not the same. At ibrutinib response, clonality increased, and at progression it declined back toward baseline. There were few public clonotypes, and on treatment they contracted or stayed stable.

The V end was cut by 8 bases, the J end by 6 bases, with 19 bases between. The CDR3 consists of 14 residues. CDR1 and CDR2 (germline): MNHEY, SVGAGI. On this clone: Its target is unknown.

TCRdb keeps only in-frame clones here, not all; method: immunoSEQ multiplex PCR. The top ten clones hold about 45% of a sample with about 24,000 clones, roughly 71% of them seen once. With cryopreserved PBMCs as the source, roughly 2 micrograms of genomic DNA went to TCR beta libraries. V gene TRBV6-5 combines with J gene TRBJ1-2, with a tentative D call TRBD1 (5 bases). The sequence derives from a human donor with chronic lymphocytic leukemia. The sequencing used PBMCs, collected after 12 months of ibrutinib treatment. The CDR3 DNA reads TGTGCCAGCCGAAAGGCCGGGGGGGAGAATGGCTACACCTTC. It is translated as CASRKAGGENGYTF.